This passage covers 23 T cell receptor beta chains from one sample sequenced in a study of blood T cell repertoires in COVID-19. Repertoires were generated with immunoSEQ multiplex PCR, while TCRdb's copy carries only in-frame clones and drops some. The table records more than 95,000 clones, 65% to 90% of them present only once. The sequencing sample was made of peripheral blood. The origin of the receptors is a man older than 75 with active or convalescent COVID-19.

This chain links TRBV7-7 with TRBJ2-5; 8 nucleotides line up with TRBD1. This CDR3 is built from 13 residues. Trimming at V came to 5 bases and at J to 8 bases, leaving 7 bases not matched to a gene. In germline, CDR1 is SSHAT, CDR2 FNYEAQ (reference sequence). The CDR3 DNA follows: TGTGCCAGCAGCGCCGGACAGGGTGAAACCCAGTACTTC. Its protein product is CASSAGQGETQYF.

This clone has more than one count but fewer than ten. The chain links TRBV7-2 to TRBJ1-3, with 10 bases aligning to TRBD1. This CDR3 region has 15 residues. The germline gives CDR1 SGHTA, CDR2 FQGNSA. The V and J ends lost 2 bases and 6 bases, in that order; junction bases with no gene match: 4. The CDR3 nucleotides are TGTGCCAGCAGCTTAATGGGACAGGGGATAAACACCATATATTTT. This sequence encodes CASSLMGQGINTIYF.

The gene calls are TRBV19 and TRBJ2-1, with D possibly being TRBD1 (6 bases). The CDR3 consists of 16 residues. The germline V and J ends were trimmed by 6 bases and 0 bases, with 15 bases remaining between them. Germline V gene lookup returns CDR1 LNHDA and CDR2 SQIVND (reference sequence). This CDR3 is CASSGTLTGSYNEQFF. In DNA form, the CDR3 reads TGTGCCAGTAGCGGGACACTTACTGGCTCCTACAATGAGCAGTTCTTC.

The chain links TRBV5-1 to TRBJ2-1; TRBD1 matches at 7 bases. The V segment lost 3 bases and the J segment 0 bases; nucleotides outside the gene matches: 6. The CDR3 runs to 16 residues. Germline V gene lookup returns CDR1 SGHRS and CDR2 YFSETQ. CDR3 sequence: CASSSGQLSSYNEQFF. CDR3 DNA: TGCGCCAGCAGCTCGGGACAGCTCAGCTCCTACAATGAGCAGTTCTTC.

V and J are TRBV10-3 and TRBJ2-7; 11 positions agree with TRBD2. V was clipped by 6 bases and J by 3 bases; unmatched bases: 13. Germline V lookup: CDR1 ENHRY, CDR2 SYGVKD. CDR3 length: 17 residues. The CDR3 DNA sequence: TGTGCCATCAGGGGGCTATCCTCACTAGCGGGAGTCTACGAGCAGTACTTC. Translated, it gives CAIRGLSSLAGVYEQYF.

In its sample, this clone was seen a few times. V usage is TRBV28 and J usage is TRBJ1-2; D call uncertain. With 3 bases removed from V and 4 bases from J, the gap between germline ends came to 18 bases. CDR3 length: 16 amino acids. CDR1 is MDHEN and CDR2 is SYDVKM in the germline V gene. The CDR3 here is CASSFQVAGSFYGYTF. The CDR3 DNA reads as TGTGCCAGCAGTTTTCAAGTGGCAGGCTCCTTCTATGGCTACACCTTC.

J is TRBJ2-3 and V is TRBV24-1, with TRBD2 matching over 7 bases. The V gene's germline CDR1 is KGHDR and CDR2 SFDVKD. The CDR3 runs 18 residues. The ends lost 3 bases at V and 2 bases at J; junction bases unmatched: 13. In DNA, the CDR3 is TGTGCCACCAGTGATCCCCGGGGGAGCGGGGCCCACACAGATACGCAGTATTTT. It encodes CATSDPRGSGAHTDTQYF.

The genes are TRBV5-1 and TRBJ2-1; 9 positions match TRBD1. J lost 8 bases, V lost 3 bases, and 9 bases had no gene match. Germline loops: CDR1 SGHRS, CDR2 YFSETQ. This CDR3 comprises 15 residues. CDR3 sequence: CASSSGGQGRDEQFF. In DNA form, the CDR3 reads TGCGCCAGCAGCTCCGGGGGACAGGGTCGCGATGAGCAGTTCTTC.

This clone was found a few times. The chain carries TRBV7-2 and TRBJ2-7, with 10 bases aligning to TRBD1. The CDR3 totals 15 residues. V lost 0 bases, J lost 4 bases, and 3 bases stayed unmatched. Germline CDR1 and CDR2: SGHTA and FQGNSA. The CDR3 DNA is TGTGCCAGCAGCTTAGCGAGGACAGGGGGATACGAGCAGTACTTC. This gives the protein CASSLARTGGYEQYF. The entire variable domain, with the rest obtained from reference TRBV7-2 and TRBJ2-7, is as follows: GAGVSQSPSNKVTEKGKDVELRCDPISGHTALYWYRQSLGQGLEFLIYFQGNSAPDKSGLPSDRFSAERTGGSVSTLTIQRTQQEDSAVYLCASSLARTGGYEQYFGPGTRLTVT.

This chain connects TRBV19 to TRBJ1-4, with TRBD1 matching over 10 bases. This CDR3 contains 15 residues. Unmatched junction bases numbered 5, after V lost 5 bases and J lost 5 bases. Germline values: CDR1 LNHDA, CDR2 SQIVND (reference sequence). The CDR3, as DNA: TGTGCCAGTAGTCCACCGGGACAGGGGAATGAAAAACTGTTTTTT. This sequence encodes CASSPPGQGNEKLFF.

The rearrangement joins TRBV27 to TRBJ2-4; weak D call: TRBD1 (5 bases). Germline V gene lookup returns CDR1 MNHEY and CDR2 SMNVEV (reference sequence). The CDR3 runs 15 residues. V dropped 6 bases and J dropped 5 bases, with 17 bases sitting between them. The CDR3 region is CASSVDWNRQNIQYF. As DNA, the CDR3 is TGTGCCAGCAGCGTCGACTGGAACAGGCAAAACATTCAGTACTTC.

Concerning this clone: At one end the junction does not follow the germline gene, possibly because of a read error. CDR3 residues: CASTLRTGPGRSDGYTF. The DNA of the CDR3 is TGTGCCAGCACCTTGAGAACAGGTCCTGGGAGGAGTGATGGCTACACCTTC. This chain connects TRBV5-8 to TRBJ1-2, with D possibly being TRBD1 (5 bases). The CDR3 contains 17 residues. Germline V gene data show CDR1 as SGHTS and CDR2 as YDEGEE.

This clone showed up just a few times. Distinct nucleotide sequences in the sample also encode this CDR3. This sequence joins TRBV4-2 and TRBJ1-3, with D unresolved. Per germline, CDR1 LGHNA and CDR2 YNFKEQ. V was trimmed by 1 base and J by 3 bases, leaving 4 bases between them. The CDR3 covers 13 residues. The CDR3 nucleotides are TGTGCCAGCAGCCAAGCCGGTGGAAACACCATATATTTT. Its translation: CASSQAGGNTIYF.

The chain couples TRBV23-1 to TRBJ1-2; maybe TRBD1 (6 bases). TRBV23-1 is an ORF for which the function is uncertain. Trimming cost V 3 bases and J 1 base, with 12 bases left between them. The length of the CDR3 is 15 residues. The CDR3 nucleotides read TGCGCCAGCAGTCAGGCAGGGGCGGTTAACTATGGCTACACCTTC. Its protein is CASSQAGAVNYGYTF.

The gene calls are TRBV29-1 and TRBJ2-1, with 11 bases that match TRBD2. Trimming cost V 4 bases and J 0 bases; bases outside gene matches: 14. The CDR3 extends over 19 amino acids. Per the germline V gene, CDR1 is SQVTM and CDR2 is ANQGSEA. The CDR3 DNA is TGCAGCGTTGGGACCTTTCGGACTAGCGGGCCTAGCTCCTACAATGAGCAGTTCTTC. Protein sequence: CSVGTFRTSGPSSYNEQFF.

The chain employs TRBV27 and TRBJ2-1, with D unclear. The CDR3 extends over 17 amino acids. Trimming took off 0 bases at V and 4 bases at J, with 16 bases between the two ends. The germline V gene encodes CDR1 MNHEY and CDR2 SMNVEV (reference sequence). For the CDR3, the DNA is TGTGCCAGCAGTTTATCTTTCCAGCGTGAACCTTACAATGAGCAGTTCTTC. This translates into CASSLSFQREPYNEQFF.

V gene TRBV15 combines with J gene TRBJ2-3; 10 nucleotides line up with TRBD2. The V gene's germline CDR1 is LNHNV and CDR2 YYDKDF (reference sequence). CDR3 length equals 15 residues. The ends lost 5 bases at V and 4 bases at J; junction bases unmatched: 6. The CDR3 coding sequence is TGTGCCACCAGCCTATTAGCGGGGGGCGCAGATACGCAGTATTTT. This translates into CATSLLAGGADTQYF. Full variable domain (missing parts from reference TRBV15 and TRBJ2-3): DAMVIQNPRYQVTQFGKPVTLSCSQTLNHNVMYWYQQKSSQAPKLLFHYYDKDFNNEADTPDNFQSRRPNTSFCFLDIRSPGLGDTAMYLCATSLLAGGADTQYFGPGTRLTVL.

The chain has TRBV6-5 and TRBJ1-2, with D possibly TRBD1 on 6 matching bases. The V gene lost 4 bases and the J gene lost 6 bases, with 21 bases spanning the gap. Germline loops: CDR1 MNHEY, CDR2 SVGAGI. The length of the CDR3 is 16 residues. The CDR3 reads CASSSRGGVQLHGYTF. The CDR3 DNA reads TGTGCCAGCAGTTCCCGAGGGGGGGTGCAGTTGCATGGCTACACCTTC.

As DNA, the CDR3 is TGTGCCAGCAGCTTAGGGACAGACGGGAATGGCTACACCTTC. This encodes CASSLGTDGNGYTF. The chain links TRBV7-9 to TRBJ1-2; TRBD1 might be the D (6 bases). Trimming left V 1 base short and J 6 bases short, with 12 bases between. The germline V gene has CDR1 SEHNR and CDR2 FQNEAQ (reference sequence). There are 14 residues in the CDR3.

This rearrangement joins TRBV19 to TRBJ2-3; possible D gene TRBD2, 7 bases. The CDR3 spans 15 residues. Trimming took 1 base from V and 2 from J, leaving 10 bases between them. The germline CDR1 and CDR2 sequences are LNHDA and SQIVND (reference sequence). The CDR3 here is CASSIAGGATDTQYF. The CDR3 DNA follows: TGTGCCAGTAGTATAGCGGGGGGCGCCACAGATACGCAGTATTTT.

This rearrangement joins TRBV19 to TRBJ2-1, with TRBD2 matching over 8 bases. Per the germline V gene, CDR1 is LNHDA and CDR2 is SQIVND (reference sequence). Unmatched junction bases numbered 14, after V lost 6 bases and J lost 7 bases. CDR3 length equals 16 residues. CDR3 sequence reads: CASSDSLAGLGNEQFF. The CDR3 region has the DNA TGTGCCAGTAGCGACAGTCTAGCGGGCCTGGGGAATGAGCAGTTCTTC.

The rearrangement links TRBV20-1 to TRBJ2-1; perhaps TRBD1 as D (6 bases). Germline CDR1 DFQATT, CDR2 SNEGSKA (reference sequence). The length of the CDR3 is 15 residues. V shed 3 bases and J shed 0 bases, with 12 bases lying between them. This CDR3 is CSASPRGNSYNEQFF. DNA for the CDR3: TGCAGTGCTAGTCCTAGGGGGAACTCCTACAATGAGCAGTTCTTC.

The V call is TRBV13, the J call TRBJ2-7; TRBD1 aligns across 8 bases. After removal of 5 bases from V and 3 bases from J, the junction contained 6 bases not matched to a gene. Germline assignment: CDR1 PRHDT and CDR2 FYEKMQ (reference sequence). The CDR3 consists of 14 residues. The CDR3 coding sequence is TGTGCCAGCAGCCCCCGGGACAGGTTCTACGAGCAGTACTTC. Protein product: CASSPRDRFYEQYF.